This T cell receptor beta chain appears in the sequencing data of a study of long-term antiretroviral therapy in people with HIV. Study as a whole: The earliest samples predate the 2015 immediate-ART recommendation by about a decade.

The study, taken as a whole, reports: HIV repertoires spanned narrower CDR3 length ranges than controls. An increase in diversity followed ART, yet levels stayed below transplant donor controls. Viral resistance, ART adherence and therapy changes all lacked available data.

Trimming shortened V by 0 bases and J by 3 bases, and 9 bases separated the two germline ends. Germline V gives CDR1 MDHEN, CDR2 SYDVKM. The CDR3 is 15 amino acids. In regard to this clone: Its specificity is not known.

It was version v3.0 of the immunoSEQ assay that was run at survey level. Profiled with immunoSEQ multiplex PCR; TCRdb holds only in-frame clones, not every one. The profile shows 20,000 or so clones, around 75% of them singletons. The gene calls are TRBV28 and TRBJ1-5; D ambiguous. The TCR originated in a man between 18 and 35 years old with HIV. Material: unsorted PBMCs, obtained 0.5 years before starting antiretroviral therapy. Here the CDR3 DNA reads TGTGCCAGCAGTTTATGGGAGCGCGACAATCAGCCCCAGCATTTT. Translating it yields CASSLWERDNQPQHF. Full variable domain (remainder filled in from reference TRBV28 and TRBJ1-5): DVKVTQSSRYLVKRTGEKVFLECVQDMDHENMFWYRQDPGLGLRLIYFSYDVKMKEKGDIPEGYSVSREKKERFSLILESASTNQTSMYLCASSLWERDNQPQHFGDGTRLSIL.